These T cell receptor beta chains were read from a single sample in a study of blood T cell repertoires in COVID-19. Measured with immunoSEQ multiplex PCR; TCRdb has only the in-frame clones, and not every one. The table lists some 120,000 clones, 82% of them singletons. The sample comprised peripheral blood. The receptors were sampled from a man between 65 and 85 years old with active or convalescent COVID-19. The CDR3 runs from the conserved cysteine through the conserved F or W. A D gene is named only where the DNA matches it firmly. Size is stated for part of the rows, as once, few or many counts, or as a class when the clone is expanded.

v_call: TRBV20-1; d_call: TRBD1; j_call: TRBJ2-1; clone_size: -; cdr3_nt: TGCAGTGCTGGGACAGGTGTCTTGTTCTTC; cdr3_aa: CSAGTGVLFF
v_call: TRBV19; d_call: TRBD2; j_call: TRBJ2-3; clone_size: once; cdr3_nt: TGTGCCAGTAGCCCGACTAGCGGGGGCCCAGATACGCAGTATTTT; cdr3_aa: CASSPTSGGPDTQYF
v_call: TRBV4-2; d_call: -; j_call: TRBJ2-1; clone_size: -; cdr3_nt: TGTGCCAGCAGCCAAGGGCTAGGGGCCTACAATGAGCAGTTCTTC; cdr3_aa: CASSQGLGAYNEQFF
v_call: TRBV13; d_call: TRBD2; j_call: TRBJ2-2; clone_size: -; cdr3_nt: TGTGCCAGCAGCTTATCACTAGCGGGGGCCCGGGGGACCGGGGAGCTGTTTTTT; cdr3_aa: CASSLSLAGARGTGELFF
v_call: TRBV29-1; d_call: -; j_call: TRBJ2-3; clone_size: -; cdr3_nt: TGCAGTTCTCTCAGCGGCACAGATACGCAGTATTTT; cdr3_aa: CSSLSGTDTQYF
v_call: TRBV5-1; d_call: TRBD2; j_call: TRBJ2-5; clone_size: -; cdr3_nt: TGCGCCAGCAGCCCGGGACTAGCGCTCCAAGAGACCCAGTACTTC; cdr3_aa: CASSPGLALQETQYF
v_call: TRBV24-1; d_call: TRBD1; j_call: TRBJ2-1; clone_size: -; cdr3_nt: TGTGCCACCAGTGATGCGCCGGGACAGGGGGCGACTGAGCAGTTCTTC; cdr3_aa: CATSDAPGQGATEQFF
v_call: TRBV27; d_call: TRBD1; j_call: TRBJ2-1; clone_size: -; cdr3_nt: TGTGCCAGCAGACCGGGGCAGGGGGCCTACAATGAGCAGTTCTTC; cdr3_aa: CASRPGQGAYNEQFF
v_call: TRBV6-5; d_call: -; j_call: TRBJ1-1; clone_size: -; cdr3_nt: TGTGCCAGCACTTACGGCTCAGTGTTGAACACTGAAGCTTTCTTT; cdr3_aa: CASTYGSVLNTEAFF
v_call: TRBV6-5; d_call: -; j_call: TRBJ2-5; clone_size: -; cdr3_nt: TGTGCCAGCAGTTACTCGACACCCATGGTGGGAGAGACCCAGTACTTC; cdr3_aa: CASSYSTPMVGETQYF
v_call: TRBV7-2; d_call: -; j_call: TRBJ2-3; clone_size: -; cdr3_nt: TGTGCCAGCAGCTTAGCCGGAGTTAGCGGCAGAGGTATAGATACGCAGTATTTT; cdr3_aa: CASSLAGVSGRGIDTQYF
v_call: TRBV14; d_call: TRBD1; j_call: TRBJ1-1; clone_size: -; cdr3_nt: TGTGCCAGCAGCCCACCCGGGGACAGGGCTAGCACTGAAGCTTTCTTT; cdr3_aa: CASSPPGDRASTEAFF
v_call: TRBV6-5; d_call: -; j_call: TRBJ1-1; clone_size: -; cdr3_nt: TGTGCCAGCAGGGACAGACAGAACACTGAAGCTTTCTTT; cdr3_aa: CASRDRQNTEAFF
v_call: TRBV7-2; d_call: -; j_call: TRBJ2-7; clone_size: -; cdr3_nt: TGTGCCAGCAGCTTAGTAGCGGCAGTCCACGAGCAGTACTTC; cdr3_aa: CASSLVAAVHEQYF
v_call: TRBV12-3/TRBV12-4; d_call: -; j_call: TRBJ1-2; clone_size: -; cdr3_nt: TGTGCCAGCAGTTTGTGGGCTGGTGGCTACACCTTC; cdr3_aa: CASSLWAGGYTF
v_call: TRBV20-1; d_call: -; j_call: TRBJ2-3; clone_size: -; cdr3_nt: TGCAGTGCTAGTAGGGCGGGGTCCCGCACAGATACGCAGTATTTT; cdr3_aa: CSASRAGSRTDTQYF
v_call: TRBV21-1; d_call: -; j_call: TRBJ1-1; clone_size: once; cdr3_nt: TGTGCCAGGGGAGTAGAACTGGGTCAACAAAATGAAGCTTTCTTT; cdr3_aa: CARGVELGQQNEAFF
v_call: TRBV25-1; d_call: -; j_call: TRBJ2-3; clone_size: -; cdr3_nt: TGTGCCAGCAGCCAACAGGGTCGCGGGGGCCTCCCCGATACGCAGTATTTT; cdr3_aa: CASSQQGRGGLPDTQYF
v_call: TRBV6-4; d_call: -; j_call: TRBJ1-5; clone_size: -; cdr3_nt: TGTGCCAGCAGCAATTCCCGATACAGGAACAATCAGCCCCAGCATTTT; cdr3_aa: CASSNSRYRNNQPQHF
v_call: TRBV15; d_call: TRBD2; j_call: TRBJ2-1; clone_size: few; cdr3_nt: TGTGCCACCAGCAGACGACTAGCGGGGGGGAACAATGAGCAGTTCTTC; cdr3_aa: CATSRRLAGGNNEQFF
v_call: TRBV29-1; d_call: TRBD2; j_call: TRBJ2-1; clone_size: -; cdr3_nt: TGCAGCGTTTTACTAGCGGGAGGGCCCGGCGATGAGCAGTTCTTC; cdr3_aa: CSVLLAGGPGDEQFF
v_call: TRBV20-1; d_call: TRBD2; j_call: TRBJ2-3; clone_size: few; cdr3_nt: TGCAGTGCTAGTGGGCTAGCGGGGGGGCCGGCAGATACGCAGTATTTT; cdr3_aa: CSASGLAGGPADTQYF
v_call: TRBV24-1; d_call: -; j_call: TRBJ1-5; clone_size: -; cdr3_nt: TGTGCCACCAGTGAGGCGACGGCGCGGGGGCCCCAGCATTTT; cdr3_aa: CATSEATARGPQHF
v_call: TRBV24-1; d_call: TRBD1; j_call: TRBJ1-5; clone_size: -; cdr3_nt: TGTGCCACCAGTGATTTGCCCGACAGGGGGGAAGGCAATCAGCCCCAGCATTTT; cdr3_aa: CATSDLPDRGEGNQPQHF
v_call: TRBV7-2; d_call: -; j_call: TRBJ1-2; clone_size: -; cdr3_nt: TGTGCCAGCAGCTCAGGTCTCTTGTCCGGCTACACCTTC; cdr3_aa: CASSSGLLSGYTF
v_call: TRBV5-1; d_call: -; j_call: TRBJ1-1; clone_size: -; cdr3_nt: TGCGCCAGCAGCTTGGCGGGTGGGAACACTGAAGCTTTCTTT; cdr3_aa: CASSLAGGNTEAFF
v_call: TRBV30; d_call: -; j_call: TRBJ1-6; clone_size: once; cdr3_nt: TGTGCCTGGAGTGGACAGGCGGATTCACCCCTCCACTTT; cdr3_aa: CAWSGQADSPLHF
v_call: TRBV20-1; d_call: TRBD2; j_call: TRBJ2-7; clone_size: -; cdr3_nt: TGCAGTGCTAGTGGGCTAGCGGGAACCTACGAGCAGTACTTC; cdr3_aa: CSASGLAGTYEQYF
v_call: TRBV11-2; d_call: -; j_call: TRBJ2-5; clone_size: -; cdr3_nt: TGTGCCAGCAGCACCAGGGGTTGGGAGACCCAGTACTTC; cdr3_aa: CASSTRGWETQYF
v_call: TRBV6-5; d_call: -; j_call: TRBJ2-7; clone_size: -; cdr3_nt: TGTGCCAGCAGTTACTCGAGGGACTCCTACGAGCAGTACTTC; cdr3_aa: CASSYSRDSYEQYF
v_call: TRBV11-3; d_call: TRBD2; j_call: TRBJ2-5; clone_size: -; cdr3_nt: TGTGCCAGCAGCTCTAGCGGGGGGGCAGAGACCCAGTACTTC; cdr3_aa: CASSSSGGAETQYF